The 18 T cell receptor beta chains below were found in one sample sequenced in a study of cytomegalovirus exposure and HLA in healthy donors. The primer mix had 60 Vbeta and 13 Jbeta primers. TCRdb's table, derived via immunoSEQ multiplex PCR, lists solely in-frame clones and lacks some. The sample includes fewer than 200,000 clones, roughly nine tenths of them seen just once. Sequencing was performed on PBMCs. The receptors derive from a girl less than two years old in good health and CMV-seronegative.

In nucleotides, the CDR3 is TGTGCCAGCAGCCTAACCGCTGGACACTTCTACGAGCAGTACTTC. The encoded protein is CASSLTAGHFYEQYF. The V gene is TRBV5-5, the J gene TRBJ2-7, with D perhaps TRBD1 (5 bases). CDR1 SGHKS and CDR2 YYEKEE come from the germline V gene (reference sequence). Trimming took off 4 bases at V and 3 bases at J, with 17 bases between the two ends. The CDR3 length is 15 residues.

V gene TRBV4-2 combines with J gene TRBJ2-3; 10 positions match TRBD2. The germline gives CDR1 LGHNA, CDR2 YNFKEQ. With 2 bases clipped from V and 5 bases from J, the junction kept 7 bases outside the gene matches. The CDR3 is made up of 16 amino acids. The CDR3 DNA follows: TGTGCCAGCAGCCAACCAGCGGGGGGGCCTGTAGATACGCAGTATTTT. Translating it yields CASSQPAGGPVDTQYF.

Turning to this clone: The junction departs from germline at one end; a sequencing error may be responsible. The J gene is TRBJ2-3, the V gene TRBV7-2; 8 nucleotides line up with TRBD2. The CDR3 consists of 14 residues. CDR1 and CDR2 (germline): SGHTA, FQGNSA. CDR3 sequence: CASNLQRGRDTQYF. The CDR3, as DNA: TGTGCCAGCAACTTACAGCGGGGGAGAGATACGCAGTATTTT.

This rearrangement joins TRBV4-1 to TRBJ2-1, with 9 bases fitting TRBD2. V lost 1 base, J lost 3 bases, and 4 bases stayed unmatched. Germline-derived CDR1 and CDR2 are MGHRA and YSYEKL. The CDR3 is 16 residues long. The DNA for the CDR3 is TGCGCCAGCAGCCAAGGGCGGGGGGGTTTCTACAATGAGCAGTTCTTC. It is translated as CASSQGRGGFYNEQFF.

This chain uses TRBV6-5 with TRBJ1-1, with 9 bases fitting TRBD1. CDR1 is MNHEY, CDR2 SVGAGI, per germline. The CDR3 is made up of 15 amino acids. Trimming at V came to 6 bases and at J to 12 bases, leaving 17 bases not matched to a gene. This chain's CDR3 is CASRRKTGGGEVSFF. The CDR3 region has the DNA TGTGCCAGCAGGAGAAAGACAGGGGGTGGCGAGGTATCTTTCTTT.

In nucleotides, the CDR3 is TGTGCCAGCAGTGAAGGACTAGCGGGGGGGCTTGAGCAGTTCTTC. This gives the protein CASSEGLAGGLEQFF. This rearrangement joins TRBV6-1 to TRBJ2-1, with 14 bases lining up with TRBD2. This CDR3 contains 15 residues. The germline gives CDR1 MNHNS, CDR2 SASEGT. After removal of 1 base from V and 9 bases from J, the junction contained 2 bases not matched to a gene.

The CDR3 sequence is CASSLALAGDTGELFF. The CDR3 DNA follows: TGCGCCAGCAGCTTGGCTCTAGCGGGGGACACCGGGGAGCTGTTTTTT. The chain has TRBV5-1 and TRBJ2-2; the match to TRBD2 covers 10 bases. V was pared by 0 bases and J by 3 bases, with 2 bases of the junction left unmatched. The CDR3 is 16 amino acids. Germline values: CDR1 SGHRS, CDR2 YFSETQ. The whole variable domain, filled in from reference TRBV5-1 and TRBJ2-2, reads KAGVTQTPRYLIKTRGQQVTLSCSPISGHRSVSWYQQTPGQGLQFLFEYFSETQRNKGNFPGRFSGRQFSNSRSEMNVSTLELGDSALYLCASSLALAGDTGELFFGEGSRLTVL.

This chain uses TRBV5-6 with TRBJ1-1; perhaps TRBD1 as D (6 bases). The CDR3 totals 15 residues. The germline V gene encodes CDR1 SGHDT and CDR2 YYEEEE. V shed 3 bases and J shed 5 bases, with 17 bases lying between them. CDR3 sequence (DNA): TGTGCCAGCAGCTCCGGGACAAGACGGGATACTGAAGCTTTCTTT. Translation: CASSSGTRRDTEAFF.

This rearrangement joins TRBV28 to TRBJ2-2; D is ambiguous. This CDR3 is built from 12 residues. Per germline, CDR1 MDHEN and CDR2 SYDVKM. V lost 6 bases to trimming and J lost 3 bases, with 5 bases between them. This CDR3 reads CASRSDTGELFF. The CDR3 DNA is TGTGCCAGCAGATCCGACACCGGGGAGCTGTTTTTT.

The J gene is TRBJ2-7, the V gene TRBV27; 8 bases map to TRBD1. The CDR3 loop spans 16 amino acids. The trim removed 3 bases at V and 0 bases at J, leaving 7 bases unmatched. The germline CDR1 and CDR2 sequences are MNHEY and SMNVEV (reference sequence). For the CDR3, the DNA is TGTGCCAGCAGTTTGGAAGGGACAGGCCCCTCCTACGAGCAGTACTTC. Its protein product is CASSLEGTGPSYEQYF.

The chain combines TRBV6-5 with TRBJ2-1; tentative D call: TRBD2 (6 bases). Trimming removed 2 bases from V and 1 base from J, with 12 bases in between. The germline CDR1 and CDR2 sequences are MNHEY and SVGAGI. This CDR3 is 16 amino acids long. CDR3 sequence reads: CASSYRRGPSYNEQFF. CDR3 DNA sequence: TGTGCCAGCAGTTACAGGCGGGGACCTTCCTACAATGAGCAGTTCTTC.

This clone turned up a few times. V and J are TRBV11-2 and TRBJ1-4; D possibly corresponds to TRBD1 (5 bases). CDR1 and CDR2 from the germline V gene are SGHAT and FQNNGV. V was clipped by 4 bases and J by 5 bases, with 17 bases between them. This CDR3 has 16 residues. CDR3 sequence (DNA): TGTGCCAGCAGCTCCCTGACAGTTTCCTTCAATGAAAAACTGTTTTTT. Amino acid sequence: CASSSLTVSFNEKLFF.

The V call is TRBV9, the J call TRBJ2-7; 9 bases line up with TRBD2. V gave up 0 bases and J gave up 3 bases; unmatched junction bases: 7. Germline CDR1 SGDLS, CDR2 YYNGEE. This CDR3 has 16 amino acids. The CDR3 region is CASSVASGGRDYEQYF. In nucleotides, the CDR3 is TGTGCCAGCAGCGTAGCCAGCGGGGGGCGAGACTACGAGCAGTACTTC.

This chain connects TRBV4-3 to TRBJ2-5; 8 bases line up with TRBD2. CDR3 size: 16 residues. Germline V gene lookup returns CDR1 LGHNA and CDR2 YSLEER. V lost 0 bases and J lost 5; bases outside the gene matches: 8. The CDR3 reads CASSQDPRLASETQYF. The CDR3 nucleotides read TGCGCCAGCAGCCAAGATCCGCGACTAGCGTCGGAGACCCAGTACTTC.

This sequence joins TRBV27 and TRBJ1-4; 9 bases line up with TRBD1. The V segment lost 6 bases and the J segment 7 bases; nucleotides outside the gene matches: 6. The CDR3 runs to 14 residues. From germline, CDR1 is MNHEY and CDR2 SMNVEV (reference sequence). The CDR3 DNA follows: TGTGCCAGCAGGATACAGGGGGCTGGTGAAAAACTGTTTTTT. This sequence encodes CASRIQGAGEKLFF. Full variable domain (remainder filled in from reference TRBV27 and TRBJ1-4): EAQVTQNPRYLITVTGKKLTVTCSQNMNHEYMSWYRQDPGLGLRQIYYSMNVEVTDKGDVPEGYKVSRKEKRNFPLILESPSPNQTSLYFCASRIQGAGEKLFFGSGTQLSVL.

This chain links TRBV6-6 with TRBJ2-5; TRBD1 is a possible D gene (7 bases). The V end was cut by 6 bases, the J end by 3 bases, with 20 bases between. Germline CDR1 and CDR2: MNHNY and SVGAGI (reference sequence). The CDR3 has 16 residues. Written as DNA, the CDR3 is TGTGCCAGCAGATTCTCGGGCGGGACAGCTGAAGAGACCCAGTACTTC. Protein product: CASRFSGGTAEETQYF.

This clone was recorded only once. This sequence joins TRBV9 and TRBJ1-1; D may be TRBD1 (6 bases). Per the germline V gene, CDR1 is SGDLS and CDR2 is YYNGEE. The CDR3 loop spans 16 amino acids. Trimming left V 0 bases short and J 0 bases short, with 12 bases between. DNA for the CDR3: TGTGCCAGCAGCGTAGCTAGGGAGGGGGTGAACACTGAAGCTTTCTTT. Translation gives CASSVAREGVNTEAFF.

The V call is TRBV13, the J call TRBJ2-5; unclear D gene. V was pared by 5 bases and J by 0 bases, with 10 bases between. This CDR3 spans 14 amino acids. Looked up from germline, CDR1 is PRHDT and CDR2 is FYEKMQ (reference sequence). CDR3 protein: CASSPIVYQETQYF. CDR3 in DNA: TGTGCCAGCAGCCCAATAGTGTACCAAGAGACCCAGTACTTC.